This T cell receptor (beta chain) was sequenced in a study of shared clonotypes between healthy human individuals. 200 to 250 ng DNA, about 33,000 T cell genomes, went into each sorted-subset replicate PCR. In the study's own analysis: As immunoSEQ supplied junction-only sequences (without quality scores), filtering differed. Method: immunoSEQ multiplex PCR; TCRdb's copy keeps in-frame clones and lacks some. V and J calls plus clone size are reproduced from that table; the DNA served to infer D and trimming. The sample carries about 2.4 million clones, around 94% recorded once. The CDR3 runs 15 residues. CDR1 SGHAT and CDR2 FQNNGV come from the germline V gene. Adults of Caucasian background living in Nashville, Tennessee made up all donors.

Input material: naive CD4+ T cells sorted from blood. Subset indicated: CD45RA+ positively selected. The V call is TRBV11-2, the J call TRBJ2-5; 11 bases are a match to TRBD2. The better agreement between TRBJ2-7 and the DNA end casts doubt on the J call. The clonotype was recovered from a man aged 18 to 30 in good health. CDR3 sequence: CASSLTGTSGYEQYF. The DNA of the CDR3 is TGTGCCAGCAGCTTAACCGGGACTAGCGGCTACGAGCAGTACTTC.